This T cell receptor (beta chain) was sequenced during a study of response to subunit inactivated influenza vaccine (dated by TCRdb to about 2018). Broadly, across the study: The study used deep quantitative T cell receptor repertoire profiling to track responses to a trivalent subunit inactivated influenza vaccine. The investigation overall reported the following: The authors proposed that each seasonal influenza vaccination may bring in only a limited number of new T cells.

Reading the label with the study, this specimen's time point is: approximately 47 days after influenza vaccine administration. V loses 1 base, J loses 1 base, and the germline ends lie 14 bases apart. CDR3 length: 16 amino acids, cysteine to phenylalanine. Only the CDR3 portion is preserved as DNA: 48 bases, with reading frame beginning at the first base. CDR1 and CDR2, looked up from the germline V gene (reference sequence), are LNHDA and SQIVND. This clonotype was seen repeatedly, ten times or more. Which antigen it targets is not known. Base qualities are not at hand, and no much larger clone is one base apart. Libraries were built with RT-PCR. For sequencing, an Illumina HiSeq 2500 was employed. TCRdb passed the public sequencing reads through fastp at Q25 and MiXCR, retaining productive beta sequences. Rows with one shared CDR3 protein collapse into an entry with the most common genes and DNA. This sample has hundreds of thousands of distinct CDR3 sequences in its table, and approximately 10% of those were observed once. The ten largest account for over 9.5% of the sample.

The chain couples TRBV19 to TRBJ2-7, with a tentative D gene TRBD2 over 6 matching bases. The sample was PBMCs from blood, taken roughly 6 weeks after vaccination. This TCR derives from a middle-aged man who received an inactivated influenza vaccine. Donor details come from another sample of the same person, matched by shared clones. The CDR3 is CASSIVGDSRSYEQYF. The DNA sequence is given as TGTGCCAGTAGTATAGTCGGGGACTCCAGATCCTACGAGCAGTACTTC.